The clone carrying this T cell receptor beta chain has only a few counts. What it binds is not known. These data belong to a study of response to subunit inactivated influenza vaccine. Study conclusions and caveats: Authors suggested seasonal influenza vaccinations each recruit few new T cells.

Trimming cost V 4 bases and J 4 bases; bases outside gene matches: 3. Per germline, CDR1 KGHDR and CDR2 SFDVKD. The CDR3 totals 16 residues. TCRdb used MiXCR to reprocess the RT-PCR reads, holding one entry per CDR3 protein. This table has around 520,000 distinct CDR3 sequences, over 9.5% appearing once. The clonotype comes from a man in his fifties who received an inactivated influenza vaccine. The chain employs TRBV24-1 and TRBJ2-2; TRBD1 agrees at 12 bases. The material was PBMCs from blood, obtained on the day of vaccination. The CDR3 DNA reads TGTGCCACCAGTGACCTGGGACAGGGGGCCACCGGGGAGCTGTTTTTT. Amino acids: CATSDLGQGATGELFF.